This entry is about one T cell receptor (beta chain). Its target is unknown. The V segment lost 4 bases and the J segment 5 bases; nucleotides outside the gene matches: 4. Germline V gene sequence: CDR1 MNHEY, CDR2 SMNVEV (reference sequence). This CDR3 is 14 amino acids long. Original processing notes: A productive frequency of 2.59 x 10-5 was the lowest detectable. Generated by immunoSEQ multiplex PCR, the TCRdb table keeps only in-frame clones and is missing some. Clone size and V and J calls were adopted from that table, with D and trimming inferred from the DNA. The sample lists over 25,000 clones, just under 85% occurring once. These data originate in a study of STAT5B mutations in CD4+ large granular lymphocyte leukemia. Study results and limitations: Compared with healthy controls (2/35), patient top clones favored TRBV06 (8/27).

The sample comprised CD4+ T cells from blood buffy coats. The source is a human donor in good health. V and J are TRBV27 and TRBJ2-1; 8 bases are a match to TRBD2. The CDR3 DNA reads as TGTGCCAGCAGTTCGGGACTAGGGGACAATGAGCAGTTCTTC. It translates to CASSSGLGDNEQFF.